The source of this TCR beta chain is a study of blood T cells in healthy people across ages. V lost 2 bases and J lost 5, with 18 bases in between. The CDR3 has 16 amino acids. Germline V gene sequence: CDR1 SGHRS, CDR2 YFSETQ. Alongside a J-beta primer mix, a sample-barcoded 5' primer served in a second PCR lasting about 7 to 12 cycles. TCRdb redid the calling of the 5' RACE reads with MiXCR, one entry per CDR3 protein. The sample contains 550,000 to 700,000 distinct CDR3 sequences, roughly 29% of which appear only once. The V call is TRBV5-1, the J call TRBJ2-3; possibly TRBD2 for D (6 bases). This clonotype originated in a woman in her 70s in good health. Sequencing was carried out using blood. CDR3 loop: CASSLSGPGDRDTQYF. The CDR3 DNA is TGCGCCAGCAGCTTAAGCGGTCCGGGGGATCGAGATACGCAGTATTTT.